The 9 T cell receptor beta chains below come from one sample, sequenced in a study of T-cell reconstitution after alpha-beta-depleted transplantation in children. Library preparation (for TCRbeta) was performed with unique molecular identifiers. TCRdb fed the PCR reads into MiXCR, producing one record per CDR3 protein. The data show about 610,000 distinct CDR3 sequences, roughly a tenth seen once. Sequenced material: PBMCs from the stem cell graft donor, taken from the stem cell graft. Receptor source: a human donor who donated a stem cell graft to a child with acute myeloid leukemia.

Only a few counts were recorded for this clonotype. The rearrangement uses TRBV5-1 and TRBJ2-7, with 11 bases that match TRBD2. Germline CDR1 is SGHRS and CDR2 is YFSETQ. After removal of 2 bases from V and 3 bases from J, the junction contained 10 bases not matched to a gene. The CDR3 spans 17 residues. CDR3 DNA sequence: TGCGCCAGCAGCTTCTGGGCCCCACTAGCGGGAGACTACGAGCAGTACTTC. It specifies CASSFWAPLAGDYEQYF.

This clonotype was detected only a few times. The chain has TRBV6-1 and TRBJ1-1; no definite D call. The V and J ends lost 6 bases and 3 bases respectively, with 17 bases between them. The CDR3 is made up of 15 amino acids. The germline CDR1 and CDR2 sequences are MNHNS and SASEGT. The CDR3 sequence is CASRHRARIHTEAFF. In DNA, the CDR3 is TGTGCCAGCAGGCATAGGGCGAGGATACACACTGAAGCTTTCTTT.

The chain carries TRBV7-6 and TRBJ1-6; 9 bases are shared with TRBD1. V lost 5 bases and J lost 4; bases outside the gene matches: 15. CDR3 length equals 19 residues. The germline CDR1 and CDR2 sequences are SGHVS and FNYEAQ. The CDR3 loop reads CASSPWPSPGQGYNSPLHF. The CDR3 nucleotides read TGTGCCAGCAGCCCGTGGCCATCACCGGGACAGGGATATAATTCACCCCTCCACTTT.

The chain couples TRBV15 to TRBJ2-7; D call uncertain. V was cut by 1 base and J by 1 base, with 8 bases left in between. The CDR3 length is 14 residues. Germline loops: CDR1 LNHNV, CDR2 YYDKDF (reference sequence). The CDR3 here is CATSRGSSSYEQYF. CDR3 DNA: TGTGCCACCAGCAGAGGGTCTAGTTCCTACGAGCAGTACTTC. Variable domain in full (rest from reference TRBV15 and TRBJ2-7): DAMVIQNPRYQVTQFGKPVTLSCSQTLNHNVMYWYQQKSSQAPKLLFHYYDKDFNNEADTPDNFQSRRPNTSFCFLDIRSPGLGDTAMYLCATSRGSSSYEQYFGPGTRLTVT.

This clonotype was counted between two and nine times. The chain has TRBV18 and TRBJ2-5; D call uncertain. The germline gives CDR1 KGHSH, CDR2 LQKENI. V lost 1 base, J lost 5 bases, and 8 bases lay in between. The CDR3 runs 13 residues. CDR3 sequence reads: CASSPLTAETQYF. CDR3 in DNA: TGTGCCAGCTCACCACTTACAGCGGAGACCCAGTACTTC.

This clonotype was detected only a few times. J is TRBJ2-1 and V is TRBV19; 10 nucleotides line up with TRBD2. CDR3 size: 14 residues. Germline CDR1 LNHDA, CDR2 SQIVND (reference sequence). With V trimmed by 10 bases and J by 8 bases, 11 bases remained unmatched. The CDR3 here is CATSLAGALDEQFF. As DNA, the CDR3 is TGTGCCACGTCTCTAGCGGGAGCTTTGGATGAGCAGTTCTTC.

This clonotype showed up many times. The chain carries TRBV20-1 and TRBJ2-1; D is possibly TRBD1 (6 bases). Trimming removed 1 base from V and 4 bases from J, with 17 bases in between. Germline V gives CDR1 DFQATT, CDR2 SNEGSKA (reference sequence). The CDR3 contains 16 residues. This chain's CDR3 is CSARVSGQKSYNEQFF. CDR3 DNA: TGCAGTGCTAGAGTATCCGGACAGAAATCTTACAATGAGCAGTTCTTC.

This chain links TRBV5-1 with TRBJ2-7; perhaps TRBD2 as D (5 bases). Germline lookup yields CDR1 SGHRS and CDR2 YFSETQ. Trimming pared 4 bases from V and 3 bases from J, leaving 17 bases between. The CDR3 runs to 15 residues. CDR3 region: CASSPDGIRGYEQYF. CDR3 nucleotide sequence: TGCGCCAGCAGCCCAGATGGGATACGGGGCTACGAGCAGTACTTC. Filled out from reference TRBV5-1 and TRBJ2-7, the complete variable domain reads KAGVTQTPRYLIKTRGQQVTLSCSPISGHRSVSWYQQTPGQGLQFLFEYFSETQRNKGNFPGRFSGRQFSNSRSEMNVSTLELGDSALYLCASSPDGIRGYEQYFGPGTRLTVT.

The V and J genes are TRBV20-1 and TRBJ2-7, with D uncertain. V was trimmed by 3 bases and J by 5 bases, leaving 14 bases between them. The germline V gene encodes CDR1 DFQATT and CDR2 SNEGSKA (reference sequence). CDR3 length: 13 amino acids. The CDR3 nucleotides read TGCAGTGCTAGGAAACAGCCGTCCGACGAGCAGTACTTC. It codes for CSARKQPSDEQYF.